This T cell receptor beta chain appears in the sequencing data of a study of Ad26.COV2.S vaccination and SARS-CoV-2 variants. Study-level information: Donor allocation was to the COV1001 Ad26.COV2.S trial arm. Intramuscular Ad26.COV2.S doses were given once or twice, 56 days apart. Whole-study findings and limits: Breadth and depth estimates from TCRs may understate total T cell responses. Participants in the vaccine arm had higher spike-specific TCR breadth; placebo recipients had lower.

TCRdb's copy holds only in-frame clones and misses some; the assay was immunoSEQ multiplex PCR. The sample carries about 400,000 clones, approximately 83% recorded once. To note about this clone: The antigen remains undetermined.

This CDR3 comprises 16 residues. V shed 4 bases and J 3 bases; nucleotides not matched to a gene: 3. Per germline, CDR1 LGHDT and CDR2 YNNKEL (reference sequence). Sample treatment: roughly 20 received Ad26.COV2.S at low or high dose, single or two shots; about 5 received placebo; per-sample allocation not given. After the first vaccine or placebo injection, samples were drawn on day 63. The receptor comes from a person between 18 and 59 years old who received the Ad26.COV2.S COVID-19 vaccine or a placebo. The chain combines TRBV3-1 (or the pseudogene TRBV3-2) with TRBJ2-5; TRBD2 matches 15 bases. The sequencing here drew on peripheral blood, taken in a trial of Ad26.COV2.S vaccine versus placebo. DNA for the CDR3: TGTGCCAGCAGCCCTTGGACTAGCGGGAGGGAAGAGACCCAGTACTTC. This translates into CASSPWTSGREETQYF.